The entry below gives a single T cell receptor (beta chain) sequence along with its context. Its specificity is unknown. The CDR3 is 15 amino acids. In germline, CDR1 is SGDLS, CDR2 YYNGEE. The J segment lost 3 bases and the V segment lost 3 bases, leaving 3 bases of the junction unmatched. This record comes from a study of blood T cells in healthy people across ages. Study-wide points: PBMC samples, being unsorted, prevented any conclusive comparison of naive and antigen-experienced cells. A roughly linear fall in TCR beta diversity per million T cells was seen with increasing age. Donor CMV status, an unknown factor, possibly confounded changes in expanded clonotypes.

Ranging in age from roughly 6 to 90, the donors were healthy Caucasian individuals from Russia. Alongside a J-beta primer mix, a sample-barcoded 5' primer served in a second PCR lasting about 7 to 11 cycles. TCRdb itself ran the 5' RACE reads through MiXCR, one entry per CDR3 protein. The data contain some 900,000 distinct CDR3 sequences, around 48% of them singletons. Material: blood. The chain is built from TRBV9 and TRBJ2-1, with 10 bases identical to TRBD1. The receptor was derived from a man younger than 40 in good health. The CDR3 protein is CASSAGTGVYNEQFF. The CDR3 DNA reads as TGTGCCAGCAGCGCCGGGACAGGGGTCTACAATGAGCAGTTCTTC.